This is a list of T cell receptor beta chains from one sample in a study of shared clonotypes between healthy human individuals. Assay used: immunoSEQ multiplex PCR; TCRdb lists only in-frame clones, some missing. The sample carries about 1.1 million clones, 60% to 85% recorded once. The sequenced material came from memory CD4+ T cells from PBMCs. All receptors derive from a man in his late teens or twenties in good health. Some clones in this sample may be carry-over from other donors' samples. CDR3s include the opening cysteine and the closing phenylalanine or tryptophan. A D gene is named only where the DNA matches it firmly. Some rows mark clone size as missing; the rest say once, few, many or name a class of expanded clone.

V gene	D gene	clone size	J gene	CDR3 DNA	CDR3 protein
TRBV23-1	-	-	TRBJ1-5	TGCGCCAGCAGTCGATCGGACGGGACTTGCCAGCCCCAGCATTTT	CASSRSDGTCQPQHF
TRBV10-3	TRBD1	-	TRBJ2-3	TGTGCCATCAGTCGGGGACAGGGGGGAGATACGCAGTATTTT	CAISRGQGGDTQYF
TRBV5-1	TRBD1	-	TRBJ2-7	TGCGCCAGCAGCTGGTATACTGGACAGGGGCGGGGGCAGTACTTC	CASSWYTGQGRGQYF
TRBV7-2	-	-	TRBJ1-2	TGTGCCAGCAGCTTAGTCGGAGGGGTGGGCTATGGCTACACCTTC	CASSLVGGVGYGYTF
TRBV20-1	-	-	TRBJ1-4	TGCAGTGCTTTAAGTGATGAAAAACTGTTTTTT	CSALSDEKLFF
TRBV9	-	-	TRBJ1-2	TGTGCCAGCACCCCTCTGGGGGGGGTAAACTATGGCTACACCTTC	CASTPLGGVNYGYTF
TRBV9	TRBD2	-	TRBJ2-2	TGTGCCAGCAGCGGGAATAGCGGGGGCCAGGAGCTGTTTTTT	CASSGNSGGQELFF
TRBV30	TRBD1	few	TRBJ2-7	TGTGCCTGGAGTCGTAAGGACAGGGGTTCCTACGAGCAGTACTTC	CAWSRKDRGSYEQYF
TRBV5-1	TRBD2	many	TRBJ2-3	TGCGCCAGCAGCTTGGCCCTAGCGGGGTCAGATACGCAGTATTTT	CASSLALAGSDTQYF
TRBV20-1	-	once	TRBJ1-2	TGCAGTGCTGCAGAAGAATATGGCTACACCTTC	CSAAEEYGYTF
TRBV4-1	TRBD2	-	TRBJ2-3	TGCGCCAGCAGCCACGTTGTCGAGAGCGGACTAGCTCTGACCTCTACGCAGTATTTT	CASSHVVESGLALTSTQYF
TRBV10-3	TRBD1	-	TRBJ1-4	TGTGCCATCGGTGGGACAGGGGCTCAAAAACTGTTTTTT	CAIGGTGAQKLFF
TRBV5-1	TRBD1	-	TRBJ2-1	TGCGCCAGCAGCGTCGGGACAGGGGGTGGCAATGAGCAGTTCTTC	CASSVGTGGGNEQFF
TRBV28	-	-	TRBJ1-2	TGTGCCAGCAGTTTTGAACAGCCGTTCTATGGCTACACCTTC	CASSFEQPFYGYTF
TRBV9	-	-	TRBJ1-2	TGTGCCAGCAGCCTTGGGACGTCAGCTAACTATGGCTACACCTTC	CASSLGTSANYGYTF
TRBV4-3	TRBD2	once	TRBJ2-7	TGCGCCAGCAGCCCCGCCTCGATAGCGGGAGCTGGGTACGAGCAGTACTTC	CASSPASIAGAGYEQYF
TRBV20-1	-	-	TRBJ2-3	TGCAGTGCTAGCAGCTATACGCAGTATTTT	CSASSYTQYF
TRBV6-6	-	-	TRBJ1-5	TGTGCCAGCAGTTACACGTCAGATAGCAATCAGCCCCAGCATTTT	CASSYTSDSNQPQHF
TRBV6-1	-	-	TRBJ2-2	TGTGCCAGCAGTGAAGCACCGGAATCCGGGGAGCTGTTTTTT	CASSEAPESGELFF
TRBV5-4	TRBD1	-	TRBJ2-1	TGTGCCAGCAGCCGGAGACAGGGGGACTACAATGAGCAGTTCTTC	CASSRRQGDYNEQFF
TRBV5-6	-	few	TRBJ2-1	TGTGCCAGCAGCTCCAATTTCAAGGCCTACAATGAGCAGTTCTTC	CASSSNFKAYNEQFF
TRBV2	TRBD1	-	TRBJ1-5	TGTGCCAGCCGCCAGGGGGTTAGCAATCAGCCCCAGCATTTT	CASRQGVSNQPQHF
TRBV30	-	-	TRBJ2-7	TGTGCCTGGAGTCCGGACTACTCCTACGAGCAGTACTTC	CAWSPDYSYEQYF
TRBV2	-	-	TRBJ1-4	TGTGCCAGCAATACGGTGGGGGGGACTAATGAAAAACTGTTTTTT	CASNTVGGTNEKLFF
TRBV7-9	-	-	TRBJ2-5	TGTGCCAGCAGCTTAGTGGGCGGGTACCAAGAGACCCAGTACTTC	CASSLVGGYQETQYF
TRBV7-2	-	-	TRBJ2-7	TGTGCCAGCAGCTACCAATACGAGCAGTACTTC	CASSYQYEQYF
TRBV30	-	-	TRBJ1-2	TGTGCCTGGAGTGGTCCCTATGGCTACACCTTC	CAWSGPYGYTF
TRBV5-1	-	few	TRBJ2-3	TGCGCCAGCAGCCCGGGGGGCAGGGAGGGAGATACGCAGTATTTT	CASSPGGREGDTQYF
TRBV18	-	once	TRBJ2-1	TGTGCCAGCTCAAATGGACCGAGGAATGAGCAGTTCTTC	CASSNGPRNEQFF
TRBV10-3	-	few	TRBJ1-1	TGTGCCATCAGGGACACCCAGAACACTGAAGCTTTCTTT	CAIRDTQNTEAFF
TRBV5-5	TRBD1	-	TRBJ1-4	TGTGCCAGCAGCTTGGTGGGACAGGGTAGGGAAAAACTGTTTTTT	CASSLVGQGREKLFF
TRBV2	-	-	TRBJ1-3	TGTGCCAGCAGGTTCAGGCTCCTTAATAGAAACACCATATATTTT	CASRFRLLNRNTIYF
TRBV5-4	TRBD2	-	TRBJ2-1	TGTGCCAGCAGCTTTTGGACTAGGGGAACGCGAGAGCAGTTCTTC	CASSFWTRGTREQFF
TRBV11-2	-	-	TRBJ2-7	TGTGCCAGCCGTTCAGGGAGGTCTCACGAGCAGTACTTC	CASRSGRSHEQYF
TRBV16	-	-	TRBJ2-1	TGTGCCAGCAGCCAACTGGGGGCTAAAGGCAATGAGCAGTTCTTC	CASSQLGAKGNEQFF
TRBV5-6	TRBD2	-	TRBJ2-1	TGTGCCAGCAGCTTCGGACTAGCGGGAGCCGTTGAGCAGTTCTTC	CASSFGLAGAVEQFF
TRBV10-2	-	-	TRBJ1-5	TGCGCCAGCAGTGATAAACAGGCCAGCAATCAGCCCCAGCATTTT	CASSDKQASNQPQHF